The clone carrying this T cell receptor (beta chain) has at least ten counts. Its target is not known. One entry per CDR3 protein, called by TCRdb with MiXCR from the 5' RACE reads. This sample has over 200,000 distinct CDR3 sequences, with roughly a tenth found just once. The entry originates in a study of identical twins. Germline assignment: CDR1 MDHEN and CDR2 SYDVKM. CDR3 length equals 16 residues. The V segment lost 6 bases and the J segment 1 base; nucleotides outside the gene matches: 7. General study results and limits: Abundant beta clonotypes from cord blood bore fewer insertions; memory repertoires lacked this pattern.

The specimen was memory T cells sorted from blood. The chain joins TRBV28 to TRBJ2-5; 11 bases are shared with TRBD2. The receptor comes from a man between 50 and 59 years old in good health. The CDR3 DNA reads TGTGCCAGCAGGAGTCGACTAGCGGGACCCCAAGAGACCCAGTACTTC. Its protein is CASRSRLAGPQETQYF.